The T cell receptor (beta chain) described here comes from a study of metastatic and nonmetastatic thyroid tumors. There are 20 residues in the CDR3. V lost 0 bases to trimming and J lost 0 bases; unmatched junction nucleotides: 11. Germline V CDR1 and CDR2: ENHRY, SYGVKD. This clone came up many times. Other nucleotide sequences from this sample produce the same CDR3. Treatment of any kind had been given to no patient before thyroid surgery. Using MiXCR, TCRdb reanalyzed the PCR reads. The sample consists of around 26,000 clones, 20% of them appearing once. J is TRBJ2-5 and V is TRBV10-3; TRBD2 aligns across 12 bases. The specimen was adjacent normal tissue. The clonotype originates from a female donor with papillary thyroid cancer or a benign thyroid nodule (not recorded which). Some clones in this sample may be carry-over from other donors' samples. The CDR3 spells CAISESGLASGRAYQETQYF. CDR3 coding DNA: TGTGCCATCAGTGAGTCTGGCTTAGCTAGCGGGAGGGCCTACCAAGAGACCCAGTACTTC.